What follows are 31 T cell receptor beta chains derived from one specimen sequenced in a study of cytomegalovirus exposure and HLA in healthy donors. Researchers ran the PCR with 60 Vbeta and 13 Jbeta primers. This table comes from immunoSEQ multiplex PCR, and its TCRdb copy is limited to in-frame clones, with some not included. Of around 60,000 clones detected, about 65% appear once; the ten largest clones hold 25%. The source material was PBMCs. The receptors stem from a man aged 45 to 65 in good health and CMV-seropositive.

The CDR3 DNA reads TGTGCCAGCAGCCCGGGACTAGCGGGAGCCGACGCCTACGAGCAGTACTTC. It yields the protein CASSPGLAGADAYEQYF. The chain employs TRBV5-6 and TRBJ2-7, with 14 bases aligning to TRBD2. Trimming took 4 bases from V and 2 from J; bases not matched to a gene: 8. Germline V gene data show CDR1 as SGHDT and CDR2 as YYEEEE. CDR3 length: 17 amino acids. Full variable domain (missing parts from reference TRBV5-6 and TRBJ2-7): DAGVTQSPTHLIKTRGQQVTLRCSPKSGHDTVSWYQQALGQGPQFIFQYYEEEERQRGNFPDRFSGHQFPNYSSELNVNALLLGDSALYLCASSPGLAGADAYEQYFGPGTRLTVT.

The rearrangement joins TRBV7-9 to TRBJ2-5; D not certain. V lost 5 bases and J 1 base, leaving 11 bases between the germline ends. CDR1 is SEHNR and CDR2 is FQNEAQ in the germline V gene (reference sequence). This CDR3 has 14 amino acids. The CDR3 spells CASSITSLQETQYF. Written as DNA, the CDR3 is TGTGCCAGCAGCATAACGAGCCTCCAAGAGACCCAGTACTTC.

The gene calls are TRBV5-4 and TRBJ2-2, with TRBD2 identical over 8 bases. Looked up from germline, CDR1 is SGHNT and CDR2 is YYREEE (reference sequence). The length of the CDR3 is 17 residues. V shed 1 base and J 6 bases; nucleotides not matched to a gene: 11. The CDR3 coding sequence is TGTGCCAGCAGCTTGACCCCTTTGCGGGGGGCCGCCGGGGAGCTGTTTTTT. This translates into CASSLTPLRGAAGELFF.

The genes are TRBV2 and TRBJ2-5, with 7 bases identical to TRBD1. V trimming: 7 bases; J trimming: 1 base; junction bases outside the gene matches: 3. The CDR3 spans 13 residues. CDR1 is SNHLY, CDR2 FYNNEI, per germline. For the CDR3, the DNA is TGTGCCAGCACGAGGGACAGCCAAGAGACCCAGTACTTC. Amino acid sequence: CASTRDSQETQYF.

The chain employs TRBV11-2 and TRBJ1-6; 10 nucleotides agree with TRBD1. This CDR3 contains 16 residues. Per the germline V gene, CDR1 is SGHAT and CDR2 is FQNNGV. V dropped 1 base and J dropped 7; count of bases not matched to a gene: 4. The CDR3 region is CASSLAGQGWNSPLHF. In nucleotides, the CDR3 is TGTGCCAGCAGCTTAGCGGGACAGGGGTGGAATTCACCCCTCCACTTT. Full variable domain (remainder filled in from reference TRBV11-2 and TRBJ1-6): EAGVAQSPRYKIIEKRQSVAFWCNPISGHATLYWYQQILGQGPKLLIQFQNNGVVDDSQLPKDRFSAERLKGVDSTLKIQPAKLEDSAVYLCASSLAGQGWNSPLHFGNGTRLTVT.

This clone turned up a few times. The chain joins TRBV5-1 to TRBJ2-7; 10 nucleotides match TRBD1. CDR1 and CDR2 (germline): SGHRS, YFSETQ. J was trimmed by 3 bases and V by 4 bases; bases with no gene match: 7. This CDR3 has 15 amino acids. CDR3 in amino acids: CASSAGTGAGYEQYF. CDR3 coding DNA: TGCGCCAGCAGCGCAGGGACAGGGGCAGGCTACGAGCAGTACTTC.

The count of this clone is one. This sequence joins TRBV27 and TRBJ2-2, with D tentatively TRBD2 (5 bases). V lost 8 bases, J lost 0 bases, and 19 bases lay in between. The CDR3 has 17 residues. Germline V gene sequence: CDR1 MNHEY, CDR2 SMNVEV (reference sequence). DNA of the CDR3: TGTGCCAGCTCTCCCTCAATTGCGGGCGCGAACACCGGGGAGCTGTTTTTT. It specifies CASSPSIAGANTGELFF.

This clone has only one observation. The chain couples TRBV10-3 to TRBJ1-1, with 9 bases lining up with TRBD1. This CDR3 has 14 amino acids. The germline V gene encodes CDR1 ENHRY and CDR2 SYGVKD. Trimming took 6 bases from V and 1 from J; bases not matched to a gene: 3. The CDR3 DNA reads TGTGCCATCAGGGAGGACAGGGGGAACACTGAAGCTTTCTTT. This codes for CAIREDRGNTEAFF.

This clone was recorded a few times. This chain connects TRBV5-4 to TRBJ2-7; TRBD1 matches at 7 bases. This CDR3 is built from 16 residues. Germline lookup yields CDR1 SGHNT and CDR2 YYREEE (reference sequence). With V trimmed by 2 bases and J by 6 bases, 14 bases remained unmatched. The CDR3 sequence is CASSFSTGSSAAEQYF. CDR3 DNA: TGTGCCAGCAGCTTCTCGACAGGGTCCTCAGCAGCCGAGCAGTACTTC.

This clone was counted a few times. The chain joins TRBV4-3 to TRBJ2-6; D might be TRBD1 (6 bases). V lost 5 bases, J lost 1 base, and 12 bases lay in between. The CDR3 extends over 16 amino acids. The germline V gene encodes CDR1 LGHNA and CDR2 YSLEER. CDR3 protein: CASSSDSSSGANVLTF. CDR3 nucleotides: TGCGCCAGCAGCTCGGACAGCTCATCTGGGGCCAACGTCCTGACTTTC.

This clone was seen only a few times. The genes are TRBV5-8 and TRBJ1-5; D is perhaps TRBD1 (6 bases). The V end was cut by 5 bases, the J end by 4 bases, with 13 bases between. CDR3 size: 14 residues. Germline-derived CDR1 and CDR2 are SGHTS and YDEGEE. This CDR3 is CASRDRIMNQPQHF. In DNA form, the CDR3 reads TGTGCCAGCAGAGACAGGATAATGAATCAGCCCCAGCATTTT.

V usage is TRBV28 and J usage is TRBJ1-1, with unresolved D. The CDR3 is made up of 12 amino acids. The germline gives CDR1 MDHEN, CDR2 SYDVKM. Trimming took 4 bases from V and 4 from J, leaving 7 bases between them. DNA of the CDR3: TGTGCCAGCAGTTCTGGCCCCACTGAAGCTTTCTTT. This codes for CASSSGPTEAFF.

The chain links TRBV7-6 to TRBJ2-2, with TRBD1 identical over 10 bases. CDR3 length: 16 residues. The V and J ends lost 4 bases and 3 bases, in that order; junction bases with no gene match: 5. Germline CDR1 and CDR2: SGHVS and FNYEAQ. CDR3 nucleotides: TGTGCCAGCAGCTCTAGACAGGGGGCCGACACCGGGGAGCTGTTTTTT. Translated, it gives CASSSRQGADTGELFF. The variable domain in full, with the rest retrieved from reference TRBV7-6 and TRBJ2-2, is GAGVSQSPRYKVTKRGQDVALRCDPISGHVSLYWYRQALGQGPEFLTYFNYEAQQDKSGLPNDRFSAERPEGSISTLTIQRTEQRDSAMYRCASSSRQGADTGELFFGEGSRLTVL.

V is TRBV5-1 and J is TRBJ1-6; the match to TRBD1 covers 11 bases. The CDR3 spans 16 residues. Germline CDR1 and CDR2: SGHRS and YFSETQ. Trimming removed 4 bases from V and 7 bases from J; junction bases left unmatched: 7. For the CDR3, the DNA is TGCGCCAGCAGCCTAACGGGACAGGGGGGCAATTCACCCCTCCACTTT. This translates into CASSLTGQGGNSPLHF. Filled out from reference TRBV5-1 and TRBJ1-6, the complete variable domain reads KAGVTQTPRYLIKTRGQQVTLSCSPISGHRSVSWYQQTPGQGLQFLFEYFSETQRNKGNFPGRFSGRQFSNSRSEMNVSTLELGDSALYLCASSLTGQGGNSPLHFGNGTRLTVT.

This sequence joins TRBV7-2 and TRBJ1-2; 9 bases line up with TRBD1. V trimming: 0 bases; J trimming: 5 bases; junction bases outside the gene matches: 7. Germline CDR1 reads SGHTA; CDR2 reads FQGNSA. This CDR3 has 16 amino acids. This CDR3 is CASSLALLGQGYGYTF. The CDR3, as DNA: TGTGCCAGCAGCTTAGCGCTTCTCGGACAGGGGTATGGCTACACCTTC.

This clone was seen a handful of times. This rearrangement joins TRBV5-4 to TRBJ1-1; 7 nucleotides align to TRBD1. Losses at the gene ends were 3 bases for V and 1 base for J; bases not matched to a gene: 6. Germline CDR1 is SGHNT and CDR2 is YYREEE (reference sequence). The CDR3 consists of 15 residues. In DNA, the CDR3 is TGTGCCAGCAGCTCCTCCGACAGGGAGAACACTGAAGCTTTCTTT. Protein: CASSSSDRENTEAFF.

This clone was detected only once. This chain uses TRBV19 with TRBJ1-6; no definite D call. The CDR3 sequence is 17 residues long. The V end lost 7 bases, the J end lost 7 bases, and 23 bases lay between the germline ends. Germline V gene sequence: CDR1 LNHDA, CDR2 SQIVND (reference sequence). The CDR3 here is CASTLGLGGSGNSPLHF. For the CDR3, the DNA is TGTGCCAGTACGCTCGGTCTGGGAGGGAGTGGAAATTCACCCCTCCACTTT. The variable domain in full, completed from reference TRBV19 and TRBJ1-6, reads DGGITQSPKYLFRKEGQNVTLSCEQNLNHDAMYWYRQDPGQGLRLIYYSQIVNDFQKGDIAEGYSVSREKKESFPLTVTSAQKNPTAFYLCASTLGLGGSGNSPLHFGNGTRLTVT.

This chain links TRBV5-1 with TRBJ2-1, with D tentatively TRBD2 (5 bases). Trimming cost V 0 bases and J 7 bases, with 14 bases left between them. Looked up from germline, CDR1 is SGHRS and CDR2 is YFSETQ. The CDR3 consists of 15 residues. This CDR3 is CASSLVDSYGNEQFF. The DNA of the CDR3 is TGCGCCAGCAGCTTGGTGGACTCCTACGGGAATGAGCAGTTCTTC.

The J gene is TRBJ2-5, the V gene TRBV6-6; D might be TRBD2 (7 bases). In germline, CDR1 is MNHNY, CDR2 SVGAGI (reference sequence). The CDR3 extends over 15 amino acids. V dropped 8 bases and J dropped 7 bases, with 23 bases sitting between them. The CDR3 region is CASGWGGRFPGTQYF. The CDR3 DNA reads TGTGCCAGCGGGTGGGGGGGGCGGTTCCCGGGGACCCAGTACTTC.

This clone appeared a single time. This chain links TRBV19 with TRBJ1-2, with TRBD1 identical over 7 bases. From germline, CDR1 is LNHDA and CDR2 SQIVND (reference sequence). V shed 6 bases, J shed 4 bases, and the junction held 2 bases outside the gene matches. The CDR3 spans 12 residues. This CDR3 reads CASRQGTYGYTF. DNA for the CDR3: TGTGCCAGTAGACAGGGGACCTATGGCTACACCTTC.

This chain links TRBV10-3 with TRBJ1-3; the D is unclear. Germline values: CDR1 ENHRY, CDR2 SYGVKD. V lost 0 bases and J 4 bases, leaving 4 bases between the germline ends. This CDR3 spans 13 amino acids. The DNA for the CDR3 is TGTGCCATCAGTGAGTCTCGGGGAAACACCATATATTTT. It translates to CAISESRGNTIYF.

V is TRBV7-3 and J is TRBJ2-5, with D perhaps TRBD2 (6 bases). The CDR3 spans 13 residues. Germline V CDR1 and CDR2: SGHTA, FQGTGA. With 8 bases removed from V and 5 bases from J, the gap between germline ends came to 15 bases. Here the CDR3 reads CASQRGSGETQYF. In DNA, the CDR3 is TGTGCCAGCCAAAGGGGAAGCGGGGAGACCCAGTACTTC.

The table lists this clone with a few counts. The V and J genes are TRBV5-1 and TRBJ2-6; the D is unclear. In germline, CDR1 is SGHRS, CDR2 YFSETQ. The CDR3 contains 18 residues. Trimming shortened V by 0 bases and J by 0 bases, and 13 bases separated the two germline ends. This CDR3 is CASSLAVPGSSGANVLTF. The CDR3 DNA reads TGCGCCAGCAGCTTGGCTGTGCCGGGTAGCTCTGGGGCCAACGTCCTGACTTTC.

The V call is TRBV27, the J call TRBJ2-7; 12 bases fit TRBD2. The CDR3 covers 17 residues. Germline loops: CDR1 MNHEY, CDR2 SMNVEV (reference sequence). V was pared by 6 bases and J by 6 bases, with 15 bases of the junction left unmatched. The DNA of the CDR3 is TGTGCCAGCAGCCAGGGGGCTAGCGGGAGGGCCCTCCGCGAGCAGTACTTC. Amino acid sequence: CASSQGASGRALREQYF.

This sequence joins TRBV5-6 and TRBJ2-7, with 7 bases matching TRBD1. Germline V lookup: CDR1 SGHDT, CDR2 YYEEEE. CDR3 length equals 15 residues. V lost 4 bases, J lost 0 bases, and 7 bases stayed unmatched. The CDR3 here is CASSQLDRSSYEQYF. CDR3 DNA sequence: TGTGCCAGCAGCCAACTGGACAGGAGCTCCTACGAGCAGTACTTC. The full variable domain, rest sourced from reference TRBV5-6 and TRBJ2-7, is DAGVTQSPTHLIKTRGQQVTLRCSPKSGHDTVSWYQQALGQGPQFIFQYYEEEERQRGNFPDRFSGHQFPNYSSELNVNALLLGDSALYLCASSQLDRSSYEQYFGPGTRLTVT.

The V gene is TRBV27, the J gene TRBJ2-2; D gene unclear. Between the trimmed V and J ends, which lost 5 bases and 3 bases, there was a span of 13 bases. Germline V gene data show CDR1 as MNHEY and CDR2 as SMNVEV (reference sequence). The CDR3 totals 15 residues. This CDR3 reads CASSPTRGYTGELFF. The DNA of the CDR3 is TGTGCCAGCAGTCCAACCCGAGGTTACACCGGGGAGCTGTTTTTT.

The V and J genes are TRBV6-5 and TRBJ2-1; D is possibly TRBD2 (5 bases). CDR1 MNHEY and CDR2 SVGAGI come from the germline V gene. V dropped 6 bases and J dropped 0 bases, with 12 bases sitting between them. This CDR3 is 15 amino acids long. CDR3 loop: CASRRGRSSYNEQFF. The CDR3 DNA is TGTGCCAGCAGACGCGGGCGCAGCTCCTACAATGAGCAGTTCTTC.

In this sample, this clone turned up once. This rearrangement joins TRBV29-1 to TRBJ1-4; TRBD1 aligns across 7 bases. This CDR3 has 15 residues. V dropped 6 bases and J dropped 5; count of bases not matched to a gene: 12. CDR1 is SQVTM, CDR2 ANQGSEA, per germline. CDR3 bases: TGCAGCGTAAGGGACAGCTACCCCCCCAATGAAAAACTGTTTTTT. Its translation is CSVRDSYPPNEKLFF.

This chain connects TRBV5-4 to TRBJ2-5, with 10 bases matching TRBD1. Germline assignment: CDR1 SGHNT and CDR2 YYREEE (reference sequence). This CDR3 spans 15 amino acids. V shed 3 bases, J shed 5 bases, and the junction held 7 bases outside the gene matches. In DNA form, the CDR3 reads TGTGCCAGCAGCTCGAGACAGGGGGCTGAGGAGACCCAGTACTTC. This gives the protein CASSSRQGAEETQYF.

In this sample, this clone turned up once. This CDR3 reads CASSPRSQSDTVPYF. As DNA, the CDR3 is TGTGCCAGCAGTCCGCGGTCCCAATCAGATACTGTTCCGTACTTC. This chain connects TRBV6-5 to TRBJ2-7; D not resolved. V was cut by 5 bases and J by 12 bases, with 26 bases left in between. This CDR3 has 15 residues. Germline CDR1 is MNHEY and CDR2 is SVGAGI.

Turning to this clone: Because it lacks the conserved phenylalanine or tryptophan at the end, this CDR3 is likely a read error. Because the CDR3's place on the DNA is in doubt, the DNA is left out and the CDR3 is given as listed by TCRdb. The gene calls are TRBV10-2 and TRBJ1-1. The CDR3 has 12 residues if both end residues are counted. Germline-derived CDR1 and CDR2 are WSHSY and SAAADI. This chain's CDR3 is CASSAGGTEALV.